This T cell receptor (beta chain) is from a study of T cell responses to AZD1222 COVID-19 vaccine. The V end lost 5 bases, the J end lost 4 bases, and 9 bases lay between the germline ends. The length of the CDR3 is 13 residues. Germline V lookup: CDR1 SGHTA, CDR2 FQGNSA. A remark on this clone: The antigen remains undetermined.

Study results and limitations: At baseline, seropositivity was found in only six or seven AZD1222 recipients. Repertoires were obtained solely post-peak T cell response.

Generated by immunoSEQ multiplex PCR, the TCRdb table keeps only in-frame clones and is missing some. The sample lists over 45,000 clones, around nine tenths occurring once. This TCR came from an adult in good health. The sample in question was peripheral blood, obtained on day 0 of AZD1222 vaccination. The genes are TRBV7-2 and TRBJ1-3; the D is unclear. CDR3 amino acids: CASSKSAGNTIYF. CDR3 DNA sequence: TGTGCCAGCAGCAAGTCCGCGGGAAACACCATATATTTT.